The rows below give T cell receptor beta chains drawn from one sample of a study of blood T cell repertoires in COVID-19. Clones were read by immunoSEQ multiplex PCR, and TCRdb kept only the in-frame ones, dropping some. The table records about 62,000 clones, around 83% of them present only once. The specimen sequenced was peripheral blood. Receptor source: a human donor in a cohort sampled during active COVID-19. Each CDR3 is given with its conserved first and last residue. D genes are given only for firm matches. A row's size may be missing; if present it is once, few, many or a size class.

>TRBJ2-6|TRBV4-2|NA|NA
CASSQEWGRSGANVLTF
TGTGCCAGCAGCCAAGAATGGGGGCGCTCTGGGGCCAACGTCCTGACTTTC
>TRBJ2-3|TRBV4-1|NA|NA
CASSQGPGGGGTQYF
TGCGCCAGCAGCCAAGGACCCGGGGGAGGAGGGACGCAGTATTTT
>TRBJ2-3|TRBV20-1|NA|NA
CSASGVASVADTDTQYF
TGCAGTGCTAGTGGGGTGGCCAGTGTAGCAGACACAGATACGCAGTATTTT
>TRBJ2-3|TRBV11-3|NA|NA
CASSLHTDTQYF
TGTGCCAGCAGCTTACACACAGATACGCAGTATTTT
>TRBJ2-7|TRBV2|NA|NA
CASMGTSSYEQYF
TGTGCCAGCATGGGGACTTCTTCCTACGAGCAGTACTTC
>TRBJ2-7|TRBV4-2|NA|few
CASSQASSGYGGEQYF
TGTGCCAGCAGCCAAGCCTCGAGTGGGTACGGAGGCGAGCAGTACTTC
>TRBJ1-3|TRBV28|NA|NA
CASSLGGTYSGNTIYF
TGTGCCAGCAGTTTAGGCGGGACCTACTCTGGAAACACCATATATTTT
>TRBJ2-7|TRBV18|NA|NA
CASSQTHGQTSSYEQYF
TGTGCCAGCTCACAAACACACGGACAGACAAGCTCCTACGAGCAGTACTTC
>TRBJ2-7|TRBV19|TRBD1|NA
CASSVTGGLGEQYF
TGTGCCAGTAGTGTGACAGGGGGCCTAGGCGAGCAGTACTTC
>TRBJ2-5|TRBV2|TRBD2|NA
CASSRLAGGQETQYF
TGTGCCAGCAGTCGACTAGCGGGGGGCCAGGAGACCCAGTACTTC
>TRBJ2-2|TRBV7-3|NA|NA
CASSLKQGYTGELFF
TGTGCCAGCAGCTTAAAACAGGGATATACCGGGGAGCTGTTTTTT
>TRBJ2-5|TRBV10-2|TRBD1|NA
CASSENGGTGTTQYF
TGCGCCAGCAGTGAGAATGGTGGGACAGGGACGACCCAGTACTTC
>TRBJ2-1|TRBV19|TRBD2|NA
CASSIRASGTRRYNEQFF
TGTGCCAGTAGTATTAGGGCTAGCGGGACGCGGCGCTACAATGAGCAGTTCTTC
>TRBJ2-6|TRBV6-6|NA|NA
CASLRGGALGANVLTF
TGTGCCAGCCTACGAGGGGGGGCCCTCGGGGCCAACGTCCTGACTTTC
>TRBJ1-5|TRBV2|NA|NA
CASSTNSNQPQHF
TGTGCCAGCTCAACTAATAGCAATCAGCCCCAGCATTTT
>TRBJ1-1|TRBV24-1|TRBD1|once
CATSVDNRDRGQVNTEAFF
TGTGCCACCAGTGTTGATAACCGGGACAGGGGGCAGGTGAACACTGAAGCTTTCTTT
>TRBJ2-7|TRBV5-6|TRBD1|NA
CASSQNPGQSPLREQYF
TGTGCCAGCAGCCAAAATCCGGGACAGAGCCCTCTACGAGAGCAGTACTTC
>TRBJ2-7|TRBV5-4|TRBD2|many
CASSSVLAGVPYEQYF
TGTGCCAGCAGCTCCGTTCTAGCGGGAGTACCCTACGAGCAGTACTTC
>TRBJ2-5|TRBV19|TRBD2|NA
CASSIRGGGWETQYF
TGTGCCAGTAGTATCCGGGGGGGCGGATGGGAGACCCAGTACTTC
>TRBJ2-7|TRBV3-1/TRBV3-2|NA|NA
CASSQVRSSYEQYF
TGTGCCAGCAGCCAAGTGAGGAGCTCCTACGAGCAGTACTTC
>TRBJ2-1|TRBV19|NA|NA
CASSNTRGNEQFF
TGTGCCAGTAGTAACACAAGGGGGAATGAGCAGTTCTTC
>TRBJ1-5|TRBV2|NA|NA
CASSDILRGNQPQHF
TGTGCCAGCAGTGATATTCTTCGGGGGAATCAGCCCCAGCATTTT
>TRBJ1-1|TRBV5-1|TRBD1|NA
CASSLGWTGTDTEAFF
TGCGCCAGCAGCTTAGGTTGGACAGGGACGGACACTGAAGCTTTCTTT
>TRBJ2-2|TRBV6-6|TRBD1|few
CASRSDRANGELFF
TGTGCCAGCAGATCCGACAGGGCGAACGGGGAGCTGTTTTTT
>TRBJ2-5|TRBV9|TRBD2|once
CASSPGLAGSQETQYF
TGTGCCAGCAGCCCGGGACTAGCGGGGAGCCAAGAGACCCAGTACTTC
>TRBJ2-7|TRBV21-1|NA|NA
CASSKNVPEGGSGRDEQYF
TGTGCCAGCAGCAAAAATGTCCCCGAGGGGGGTAGCGGGAGGGACGAGCAGTACTTC
>TRBJ1-2|TRBV5-1|TRBD1|NA
CASSSQPGGEYGYTF
TGCGCCAGCAGCTCTCAGCCAGGGGGCGAATATGGCTACACCTTC
>TRBJ2-5|TRBV11-2|TRBD2|NA
CASSPGTSGGASETQYF
TGTGCCAGCAGCCCGGGGACTAGCGGGGGGGCGAGCGAGACCCAGTACTTC
>TRBJ2-5|TRBV11-2|TRBD1|NA
CASSIPRDRGRETQYF
TGTGCCAGCTCCATACCCCGGGACAGGGGGCGGGAGACCCAGTACTTC
>TRBJ1-2|TRBV5-1|NA|NA
CASSLAGRSARYTF
TGCGCCAGCAGCTTGGCCGGAAGGAGCGCTCGCTACACCTTC
>TRBJ1-3|TRBV4-1|NA|NA
CASSQEVGQGASGYF
NA
>TRBJ2-3|TRBV3-1/TRBV3-2|TRBD1|NA
CASSNRDRVSDTQYF
TGTGCCAGCAGCAACCGGGACAGGGTATCGGATACGCAGTATTTT
>TRBJ2-3|TRBV7-9|NA|NA
CASSPQGYTQYF
TGTGCCAGCAGCCCCCAGGGGTATACGCAGTATTTT